The present T cell receptor beta chain was sequenced within a study of CD8 T cells in ankylosing spondylitis. TCRdb ran MiXCR on the 5' RACE reads and lists one entry per CDR3 protein. The sample yields more than 30,000 distinct CDR3 sequences, 13% seen once. This clonotype was counted a few times. Trimming took 3 bases from V and 2 from J; bases not matched to a gene: 7. The CDR3 runs to 16 residues. Germline CDR1 and CDR2: ENHRY and SYGVKD. This sequence joins TRBV10-3 and TRBJ2-7, with 10 bases matching TRBD2. This receptor was obtained from a male donor with ankylosing spondylitis. Sample: synovial fluid, either unsorted or a sorted T cell fraction (not recorded which). The CDR3 nucleotides are TGTGCCATCAGTGACCTCGGACTAGCGGAAACCTACGAGCAGTACTTC. Translation: CAISDLGLAETYEQYF.